This record looks at one T cell receptor (beta chain) sequence and its context. Its antigen is undetermined. Different DNA sequences within this sample yield the same CDR3. The source of the sample is a study of cytomegalovirus exposure and HLA in healthy donors. V gave up 2 bases and J gave up 1 base, with 12 bases separating them. In germline, CDR1 is SGDLS, CDR2 YYNGEE. This CDR3 spans 15 amino acids. With 60 Vbeta and 13 Jbeta primers, the PCR was carried out. Using immunoSEQ multiplex PCR, the repertoire was profiled, and TCRdb retains in-frame clones only, with some absent. The sample has around 220,000 clones; 75% to 80% are singletons. Findings and caveats of the study: Earlier analysis looked at TCR beta V segments, and most were productive about 87% or about 30% of the time.

This chain links TRBV9 with TRBJ1-2, with D possibly matching TRBD1 (6 bases). The sample taken for sequencing was PBMCs. This receptor was identified in a man younger than 35 in good health and CMV-seronegative. The CDR3 DNA follows: TGTGCCAGCAGCGTCGGTGGACAGAGTAACTATGGCTACACCTTC. It is translated as CASSVGGQSNYGYTF. Based on the CDR3 plus reference TRBV9 and TRBJ1-2, the full variable domain is DSGVTQTPKHLITATGQRVTLRCSPRSGDLSVYWYQQSLDQGLQFLIQYYNGEERAKGNILERFSAQQFPDLHSELNLSSLELGDSALYFCASSVGGQSNYGYTFGSGTRLTVV.